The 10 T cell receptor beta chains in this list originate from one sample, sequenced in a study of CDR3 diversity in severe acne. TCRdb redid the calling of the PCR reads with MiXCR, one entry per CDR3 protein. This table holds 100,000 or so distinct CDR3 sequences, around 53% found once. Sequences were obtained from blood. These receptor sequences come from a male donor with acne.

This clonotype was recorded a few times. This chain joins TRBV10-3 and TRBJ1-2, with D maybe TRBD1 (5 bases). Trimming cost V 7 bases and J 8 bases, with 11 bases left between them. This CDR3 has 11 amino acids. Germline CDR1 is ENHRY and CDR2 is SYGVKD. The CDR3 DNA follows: TGTGCCATCAACGTAGGGGTCGGCTACACCTTC. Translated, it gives CAINVGVGYTF.

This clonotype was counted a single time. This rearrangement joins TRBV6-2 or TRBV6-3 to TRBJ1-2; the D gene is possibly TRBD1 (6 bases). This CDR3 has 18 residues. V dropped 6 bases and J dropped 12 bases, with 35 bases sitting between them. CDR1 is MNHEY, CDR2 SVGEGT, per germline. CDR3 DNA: TGTGCCAGCAGCCCCCAGCTAGGGGGTGATGAGCAGGGAGGAGGCCACACCTTC. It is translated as CASSPQLGGDEQGGGHTF.

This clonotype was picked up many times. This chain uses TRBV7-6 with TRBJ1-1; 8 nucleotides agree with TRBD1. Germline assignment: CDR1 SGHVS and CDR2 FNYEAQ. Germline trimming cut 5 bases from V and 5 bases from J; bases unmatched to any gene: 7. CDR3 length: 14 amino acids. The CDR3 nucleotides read TGTGCCAGCAGCCCCGCGACAGGGGAAACTGAAGCTTTCTTT. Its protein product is CASSPATGETEAFF.

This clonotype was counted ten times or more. The CDR3 region has the DNA TGCGCCAGCAGTTCCGGGACTAGCGGGACCCAAGAGACCCAGTACTTC. This gives the protein CASSSGTSGTQETQYF. The chain couples TRBV10-1 to TRBJ2-5; 13 positions agree with TRBD2. The CDR3 has 16 amino acids. The V and J ends lost 5 bases and 1 base, in that order; junction bases with no gene match: 4. Germline CDR1 WNHNN, CDR2 SYGVQD (reference sequence).

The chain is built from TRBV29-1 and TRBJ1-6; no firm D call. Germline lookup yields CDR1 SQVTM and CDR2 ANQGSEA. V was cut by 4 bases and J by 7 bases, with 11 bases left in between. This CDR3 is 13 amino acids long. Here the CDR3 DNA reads TGCAGCGTTGTGCGCCGAGCGAATTCACCCCTCCACTTT. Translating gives CSVVRRANSPLHF.

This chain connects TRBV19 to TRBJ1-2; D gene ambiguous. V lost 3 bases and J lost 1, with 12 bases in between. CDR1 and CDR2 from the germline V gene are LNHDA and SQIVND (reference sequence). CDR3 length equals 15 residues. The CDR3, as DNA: TGTGCCAGTAGTATTTCGGGCAGGTTTAACTATGGCTACACCTTC. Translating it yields CASSISGRFNYGYTF.

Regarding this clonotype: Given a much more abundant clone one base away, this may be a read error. The CDR3 loop reads CSASLMVFAYEQYV. In DNA form, the CDR3 reads TGCAGTGCTAGTTTGATGGTATTCGCCTACGAGCAGTACGTC. V and J are TRBV20-1 and TRBJ2-7; no clear D gene. V shed 3 bases and J shed 2 bases, with 14 bases lying between them. This CDR3 has 14 residues. Germline assignment: CDR1 DFQATT and CDR2 SNEGSKA (reference sequence).

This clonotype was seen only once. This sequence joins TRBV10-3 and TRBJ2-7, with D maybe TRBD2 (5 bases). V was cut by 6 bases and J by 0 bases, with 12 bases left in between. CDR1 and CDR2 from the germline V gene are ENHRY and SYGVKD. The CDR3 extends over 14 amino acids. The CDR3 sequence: CAIREVGSSYEQYF. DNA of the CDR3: TGTGCCATCAGGGAGGTGGGAAGCTCCTACGAGCAGTACTTC.

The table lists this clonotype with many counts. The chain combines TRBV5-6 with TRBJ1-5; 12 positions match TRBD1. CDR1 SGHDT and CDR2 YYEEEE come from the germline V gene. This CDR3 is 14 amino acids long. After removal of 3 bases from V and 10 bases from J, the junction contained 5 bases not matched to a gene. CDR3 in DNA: TGTGCCAGCAGCTACGGGACAGGGGGCGAACCCCAGCATTTT. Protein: CASSYGTGGEPQHF.

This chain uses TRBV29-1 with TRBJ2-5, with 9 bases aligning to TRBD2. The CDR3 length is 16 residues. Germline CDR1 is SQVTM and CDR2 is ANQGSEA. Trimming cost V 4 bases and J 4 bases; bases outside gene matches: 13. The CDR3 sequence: CSVVPLEAGGGETQYF. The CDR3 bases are TGCAGCGTTGTACCGTTGGAAGCGGGAGGTGGAGAGACCCAGTACTTC. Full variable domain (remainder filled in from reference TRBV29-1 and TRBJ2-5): SAVISQKPSRDICQRGTSLTIQCQVDSQVTMMFWYRQQPGQSLTLIATANQGSEATYESGFVIDKFPISRPNLTFSTLTVSNMSPEDSSIYLCSVVPLEAGGGETQYFGPGTRLLVL.